This TCR beta chain was obtained from a study of somatic mutations in cytotoxic T cells in rheumatoid arthritis. Study conclusions and caveats: The slight TRBV07 underrepresentation in rheumatoid arthritis patients received no adjustment for multiple comparisons.

On this clone itself: Its cognate antigen is unknown.

Germline V gene data show CDR1 as SGHNT and CDR2 as YYREEE (reference sequence). This CDR3 is built from 15 residues. Trimming took 4 bases from V and 4 from J; bases not matched to a gene: 8. It was blood donors, about 58% female and with a median age of approximately 59 years (range about 20-75), who served as healthy controls. Clones were sequenced by immunoSEQ multiplex PCR, and TCRdb holds only the in-frame ones, with some missing. The data hold 19,000 or so clones, with around 85% observed a single time. Material for sequencing was CD8+ T cells sorted from blood. The chain links TRBV5-4 to TRBJ1-2; 9 bases map to TRBD1. The TCR was taken from a man between 35 and 55 years old in good health. The CDR3 sequence is CASSEDRGPIYGYTF. The CDR3, as DNA: TGTGCCAGCAGCGAGGACAGGGGCCCTATCTATGGCTACACCTTC.